The 27 T cell receptor beta chains below were found in one sample sequenced in a study of lymphopenia after photon versus proton radiotherapy. Method: immunoSEQ multiplex PCR; TCRdb's copy keeps in-frame clones and lacks some. The sample holds approximately 58,000 clones; approximately 82% are singletons and the top ten take 29%. This material consisted of peripheral blood, taken from a patient treated with photon-based radiotherapy. The receptors stem from a man aged 45-65 years with gastric cancer.

The chain recombines TRBV5-4 with TRBJ1-1; TRBD1 is a possible D gene (5 bases). The CDR3 is made up of 16 amino acids. The V gene lost 0 bases and the J gene lost 2 bases, with 14 bases spanning the gap. Germline lookup yields CDR1 SGHNT and CDR2 YYREEE (reference sequence). This chain's CDR3 is CASSLEAPWGNTEAFF. The CDR3, as DNA: TGTGCCAGCAGCTTGGAAGCCCCTTGGGGCAACACTGAAGCTTTCTTT.

The chain carries TRBV30 and TRBJ2-7, with 14 positions matching TRBD2. V shed 3 bases, J shed 2 bases, and the junction held 6 bases outside the gene matches. Germline V gives CDR1 GTSNPN, CDR2 SVGIG (reference sequence). This CDR3 contains 16 residues. The CDR3 here is CAWSLKTSGRAYEQYF. CDR3 coding DNA: TGTGCCTGGAGCCTTAAGACTAGCGGGAGGGCCTACGAGCAGTACTTC.

CDR3 sequence (DNA): TGTGCCAGCAGTGAATCGAGGAGACTAGCGGGAGGGGATGAGCAGTTCTTC. It is translated as CASSESRRLAGGDEQFF. The gene calls are TRBV25-1 and TRBJ2-1, with TRBD2 matching over 14 bases. V trimming: 1 base; J trimming: 8 bases; junction bases outside the gene matches: 7. The CDR3 runs 17 residues. Germline V CDR1 and CDR2: MGHDK, SYGVNS.

The rearrangement links TRBV9 to TRBJ2-1; D ambiguous. The CDR3 contains 16 residues. V shed 6 bases and J shed 5 bases, with 21 bases lying between them. CDR1 is SGDLS and CDR2 is YYNGEE in the germline V gene. CDR3: CASTQFDSEEDNEQFF. CDR3 sequence (DNA): TGTGCCAGCACCCAATTTGATTCTGAAGAAGACAATGAGCAGTTCTTC.

V and J are TRBV19 and TRBJ1-5; 10 bases map to TRBD1. In germline, CDR1 is LNHDA, CDR2 SQIVND (reference sequence). The CDR3 contains 17 residues. V dropped 3 bases and J dropped 0; count of bases not matched to a gene: 5. The CDR3 sequence is CASSIRDRGYSNQPQHF. For the CDR3, the DNA is TGTGCCAGTAGTATCCGGGACAGGGGTTATAGCAATCAGCCCCAGCATTTT.

Turning to this clone: The junction and the germline gene differ at one end; a read error may be behind it. The chain combines TRBV7-3 with TRBJ2-3, with 7 bases aligning to TRBD1. The CDR3 is 13 residues long. Germline V gene lookup returns CDR1 SGHTA and CDR2 FQGTGA. This CDR3 reads CASSGRGPDTQYF. CDR3 nucleotides: TGTGCTAGCAGTGGTAGGGGGCCAGATACGCAGTATTTT.

The gene calls are TRBV5-4 and TRBJ2-3, with 13 positions matching TRBD2. The CDR3 runs to 17 residues. Germline lookup yields CDR1 SGHNT and CDR2 YYREEE (reference sequence). V lost 4 bases and J lost 1; bases outside the gene matches: 6. CDR3 in amino acids: CASSPGLAGVRTDTQYF. Here the CDR3 DNA reads TGTGCCAGCAGCCCCGGACTAGCGGGAGTCCGCACAGATACGCAGTATTTT.

The V and J genes are TRBV5-1 and TRBJ1-3; 7 nucleotides match TRBD1. Trimming removed 3 bases from V and 0 bases from J; junction bases left unmatched: 3. The germline gives CDR1 SGHRS, CDR2 YFSETQ. The CDR3 consists of 15 residues. CDR3 protein: CASSSGQASGNTIYF. The CDR3 DNA is TGCGCCAGCAGCTCCGGACAGGCCTCTGGAAACACCATATATTTT.

This chain's CDR3 is CASSESPVNNEQFF. As DNA, the CDR3 is TGTGCCAGCAGTGAATCCCCCGTGAACAATGAGCAGTTCTTC. The rearrangement joins TRBV6-1 to TRBJ2-1; no reliable D call. Germline V CDR1 and CDR2: MNHNS, SASEGT. V was pared by 2 bases and J by 5 bases, with 10 bases between. This CDR3 contains 14 residues.

The chain couples TRBV10-3 to TRBJ2-1, with D perhaps TRBD2 (7 bases). The CDR3 has 16 residues. Trimming removed 4 bases from V and 5 bases from J, with 18 bases in between. Per the germline V gene, CDR1 is ENHRY and CDR2 is SYGVKD. CDR3 loop: CAISGGGERIDNEQFF. The DNA for the CDR3 is TGTGCCATCAGTGGAGGGGGGGAGCGAATAGACAATGAGCAGTTCTTC.

In this sample, this clone turned up once. The chain uses TRBV6-1 and TRBJ2-7; 14 bases fit TRBD2. V shed 3 bases, J shed 1 base, and the junction held 2 bases outside the gene matches. This CDR3 is 16 amino acids long. Germline loops: CDR1 MNHNS, CDR2 SASEGT. This chain's CDR3 is CASSEGLAGASYEQYF. The CDR3 bases are TGTGCCAGCAGTGAGGGACTAGCGGGAGCGTCCTACGAGCAGTACTTC.

CDR3 sequence reads: CAGAGGPIGTDTQYF. CDR3 DNA: TGTGCCGGAGCGGGAGGGCCGATTGGGACAGATACGCAGTATTTT. This sequence joins TRBV5-5 and TRBJ2-3, with 10 bases aligning to TRBD2. CDR1 is SGHKS, CDR2 YYEKEE, per germline (reference sequence). The V segment lost 10 bases and the J segment 3 bases; nucleotides outside the gene matches: 11. CDR3 size: 15 residues. The entire variable domain, with the rest obtained from reference TRBV5-5 and TRBJ2-3, is as follows: DAGVTQSPTHLIKTRGQQVTLRCSPISGHKSVSWYQQVLGQGPQFIFQYYEKEERGRGNFPDRFSARQFPNYSSELNVNALLLGDSALYLCAGAGGPIGTDTQYFGPGTRLTVL.

The rearrangement joins TRBV5-4 to TRBJ2-7; D is unclear. The CDR3 has 13 residues. V was shortened by 0 bases and J by 1 base, with 5 bases between the two germline ends. Germline CDR1 and CDR2: SGHNT and YYREEE (reference sequence). CDR3: CASSLGASYEQYF. The CDR3 bases are TGTGCCAGCAGCTTGGGGGCATCCTACGAGCAGTACTTC.

This sequence joins TRBV25-1 and TRBJ2-2, with 7 bases lining up with TRBD1. This CDR3 is built from 13 residues. The J segment lost 0 bases and the V segment lost 10 bases, leaving 2 bases of the junction unmatched. The germline CDR1 and CDR2 sequences are MGHDK and SYGVNS. CDR3 in amino acids: CATGQANTGELFF. The CDR3 region has the DNA TGTGCCACCGGACAGGCGAACACCGGGGAGCTGTTTTTT.

This clone was found once. This chain uses TRBV19 with TRBJ2-4; tentatively, D is TRBD1 (7 bases). The CDR3 is made up of 13 amino acids. Germline CDR1 and CDR2: LNHDA and SQIVND (reference sequence). V shed 4 bases and J shed 6 bases, with 10 bases lying between them. DNA of the CDR3: TGTGCCAGTAGTAACCAGGGGGGAAACATTCAGTACTTC. It specifies CASSNQGGNIQYF.

This clone was picked up one time. The chain links TRBV5-1 to TRBJ2-5; TRBD1 agrees at 8 bases. The CDR3 is made up of 14 amino acids. Trimming removed 4 bases from V and 2 bases from J; junction bases left unmatched: 4. Germline assignment: CDR1 SGHRS and CDR2 YFSETQ. In nucleotides, the CDR3 is TGCGCCAGCAGCCTGAGGACAGGGCAAGAGACCCAGTACTTC. The encoded protein is CASSLRTGQETQYF. Looking up the rest from reference TRBV5-1 and TRBJ2-5 gives the full variable domain: KAGVTQTPRYLIKTRGQQVTLSCSPISGHRSVSWYQQTPGQGLQFLFEYFSETQRNKGNFPGRFSGRQFSNSRSEMNVSTLELGDSALYLCASSLRTGQETQYFGPGTRLLVL.

V gene TRBV27 combines with J gene TRBJ2-7; 7 bases fit TRBD1. The length of the CDR3 is 15 residues. The V gene's germline CDR1 is MNHEY and CDR2 SMNVEV (reference sequence). V gave up 2 bases and J gave up 6 bases; unmatched junction bases: 10. CDR3 bases: TGTGCCAGCAGTTTAAACCTGGGACAGCTTGCCGAGCAGTACTTC. As protein: CASSLNLGQLAEQYF.

The rearrangement links TRBV6-1 to TRBJ2-1, with a tentative D call TRBD2 (5 bases). Germline CDR1 MNHNS, CDR2 SASEGT. There are 13 residues in the CDR3. V was clipped by 8 bases and J by 9 bases, with 17 bases between them. The CDR3, as DNA: TGTGCCAGCTCCAAGGACTTTCTGTTTGAGCAGTTCTTC. Amino acid sequence: CASSKDFLFEQFF.

The V call is TRBV28, the J call TRBJ1-3; 7 bases map to TRBD1. With V trimmed by 6 bases and J by 4 bases, 9 bases remained unmatched. The CDR3 runs 15 residues. Germline V lookup: CDR1 MDHEN, CDR2 SYDVKM. This chain's CDR3 is CASSFTGVSGNTIYF. The CDR3 DNA follows: TGTGCCAGCAGCTTCACAGGGGTCTCAGGAAACACCATATATTTT. Based on the CDR3 plus reference TRBV28 and TRBJ1-3, the full variable domain is DVKVTQSSRYLVKRTGEKVFLECVQDMDHENMFWYRQDPGLGLRLIYFSYDVKMKEKGDIPEGYSVSREKKERFSLILESASTNQTSMYLCASSFTGVSGNTIYFGEGSWLTVV.

The V gene is TRBV6-5, the J gene TRBJ1-1, with 8 bases aligning to TRBD1. Germline loops: CDR1 MNHEY, CDR2 SVGAGI. The CDR3 loop spans 16 amino acids. With V trimmed by 0 bases and J by 0 bases, 3 bases remained unmatched. CDR3 sequence: CASSYSNRGLNTEAFF. For the CDR3, the DNA is TGTGCCAGCAGTTACTCGAACAGGGGGTTGAACACTGAAGCTTTCTTT.

The chain is built from TRBV5-6 and TRBJ2-5, with TRBD2 identical over 8 bases. CDR3 size: 14 residues. Germline CDR1 and CDR2: SGHDT and YYEEEE. V trimming: 2 bases; J trimming: 4 bases; junction bases outside the gene matches: 4. The CDR3 bases are TGTGCCAGCAGCTTAGGGCTAGCGGGAGAGACCCAGTACTTC. It yields the protein CASSLGLAGETQYF.

This chain links TRBV4-1 with TRBJ2-1; D call uncertain. The CDR3 consists of 15 residues. CDR1 MGHRA and CDR2 YSYEKL come from the germline V gene. V was trimmed by 7 bases and J by 1 base, leaving 14 bases between them. This CDR3 is CASIQTPESYNEQFF. In DNA form, the CDR3 reads TGCGCCAGCATCCAGACCCCGGAATCCTACAATGAGCAGTTCTTC.

This chain joins TRBV28 and TRBJ2-1, with D uncertain. This CDR3 has 12 residues. V lost 4 bases and J lost 14, with 15 bases in between. The germline CDR1 and CDR2 sequences are MDHEN and SYDVKM. The CDR3 DNA reads TGTGCCAGCAGTTCCCCCGAGCCGGTGAAGTTCTTC. As protein: CASSSPEPVKFF. Full variable domain (missing parts from reference TRBV28 and TRBJ2-1): DVKVTQSSRYLVKRTGEKVFLECVQDMDHENMFWYRQDPGLGLRLIYFSYDVKMKEKGDIPEGYSVSREKKERFSLILESASTNQTSMYLCASSSPEPVKFFGPGTRLTVL.

V is TRBV2 and J is TRBJ1-2, with 10 bases identical to TRBD1. The CDR3 has 13 amino acids. Per germline, CDR1 SNHLY and CDR2 FYNNEI. Losses at the gene ends were 11 bases for V and 3 bases for J; bases not matched to a gene: 6. The CDR3 sequence is CAGRDRGDYGYTF. The CDR3 nucleotides are TGTGCCGGCCGGGACAGGGGTGACTATGGCTACACCTTC.

This chain links TRBV11-2 with TRBJ1-1, with a possible D match to TRBD1 (5 bases). The CDR3 covers 15 residues. Germline V gene data show CDR1 as SGHAT and CDR2 as FQNNGV. Trimming pared 4 bases from V and 0 bases from J, leaving 12 bases between. This CDR3 reads CASSYLGGMNTEAFF. Here the CDR3 DNA reads TGTGCCAGCAGCTACCTGGGGGGTATGAACACTGAAGCTTTCTTT.

This sequence joins TRBV4-3 and TRBJ2-7; 10 bases are a match to TRBD1. This CDR3 is 15 amino acids long. Looked up from germline, CDR1 is LGHNA and CDR2 is YSLEER. Losses at the gene ends were 1 base for V and 0 bases for J; bases not matched to a gene: 0. For the CDR3, the DNA is TGCGCCAGCAGCCAAGGGACAGGGGGCTCCTACGAGCAGTACTTC. Its translation: CASSQGTGGSYEQYF.

The chain employs TRBV11-3 and TRBJ2-2; TRBD1 might be the D (6 bases). Germline V gives CDR1 SGHNT, CDR2 YENEEA. This CDR3 contains 15 residues. Trimming stripped 5 bases from V and 0 bases from J, with 10 bases between. The CDR3 DNA sequence: TGTGCCAGCAGCGGGGACAACACGAACACCGGGGAGCTGTTTTTT. Residues: CASSGDNTNTGELFF.